This T cell receptor (beta chain) was sequenced during a study of T cell responses to AZD1222 COVID-19 vaccine. The CDR3 is 14 amino acids. CDR1 and CDR2 from the germline V gene are SQVTM and ANQGSEA. V was pared by 7 bases and J by 5 bases, with 17 bases between. As regards this clone: As yet, its antigen is unknown.

Broader study findings: At baseline, seropositivity was found in only six or seven AZD1222 recipients. The breadth and depth of Spike-specific TCRs increased once two AZD1222 doses had been given.

Clones were sequenced by immunoSEQ multiplex PCR, and TCRdb holds only the in-frame ones, with some missing. The sample shows some 140,000 clones, roughly nine tenths of them seen only once. This material consisted of peripheral blood, taken 28 days after the second AZD1222 dose. This chain uses TRBV29-1 with TRBJ2-2; D possibly corresponds to TRBD1 (6 bases). The clonotype was recovered from an adult who received the AZD1222 COVID-19 vaccine. In DNA, the CDR3 is TGCAGCGCAGGGGCGCGGAACCCAACCGGGGAGCTGTTTTTT. It translates to CSAGARNPTGELFF.